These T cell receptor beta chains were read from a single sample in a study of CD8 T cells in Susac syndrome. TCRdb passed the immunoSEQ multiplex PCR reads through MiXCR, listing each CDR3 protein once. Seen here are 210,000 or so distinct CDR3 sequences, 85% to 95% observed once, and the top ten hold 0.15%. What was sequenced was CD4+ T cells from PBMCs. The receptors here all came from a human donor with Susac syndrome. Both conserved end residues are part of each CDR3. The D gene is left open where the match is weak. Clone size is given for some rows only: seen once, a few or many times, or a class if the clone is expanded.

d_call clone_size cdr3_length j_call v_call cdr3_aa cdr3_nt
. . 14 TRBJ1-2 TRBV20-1 CSANSGRRQDGYTF TGCAGTGCCAACTCGGGACGCCGGCAGGATGGCTACACCTTC
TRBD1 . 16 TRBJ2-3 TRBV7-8 CASSLLWDRGEDTQYF TGTGCCAGCAGCCTCCTATGGGACAGGGGAGAAGATACGCAGTATTTT
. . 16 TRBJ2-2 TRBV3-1 CASSQVPAVGTGELFF TGTGCCAGCAGCCAAGTACCAGCGGTGGGCACCGGGGAGCTGTTTTTT
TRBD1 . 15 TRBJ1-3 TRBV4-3 CASSLGQGFENTIYF TGCGCCAGCAGCCTGGGACAGGGGTTCGAAAACACCATATATTTT
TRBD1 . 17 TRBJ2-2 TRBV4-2 CASSQPTGAANTGELFF TGTGCCAGCAGCCAACCTACAGGGGCCGCGAACACCGGGGAGCTGTTTTTT
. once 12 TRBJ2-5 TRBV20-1 CSADDHQETQYF TGCAGTGCTGACGACCACCAAGAGACCCAGTACTTC
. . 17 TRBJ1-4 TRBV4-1 CASSQTLREGSNEKLFF TGCGCCAGCAGCCAAACACTCCGGGAGGGATCTAATGAAAAACTGTTTTTT
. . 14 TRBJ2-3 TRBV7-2 CASSLVSESDTQYF TGTGCCAGCAGCTTAGTTTCCGAATCAGATACGCAGTATTTT
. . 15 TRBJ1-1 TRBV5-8 CASSFHRARNTEAFF TGTGCCAGCAGCTTTCACAGGGCGCGGAACACTGAAGCTTTCTTT
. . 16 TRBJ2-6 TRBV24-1 CATSDLQGAGANVLTF TGTGCCACCAGTGATTTGCAGGGTGCCGGGGCCAACGTCCTGACTTTC
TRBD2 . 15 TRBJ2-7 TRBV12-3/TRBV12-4 CASSLNGGGSYEQYF TGTGCCAGCAGCCTCAATGGCGGGGGCTCCTACGAGCAGTACTTC
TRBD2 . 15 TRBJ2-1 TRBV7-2 CASSSSSGTYNEQFF TGTGCCAGCAGCTCTTCAAGCGGGACCTACAATGAGCAGTTCTTC
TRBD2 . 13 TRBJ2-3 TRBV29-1 CSVELTSGDTQYF TGCAGCGTTGAGTTGACTAGCGGAGATACGCAGTATTTT
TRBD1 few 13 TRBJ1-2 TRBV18 CASSPDRDYGYTF TGTGCCAGCTCACCGGACAGGGACTATGGCTACACCTTC
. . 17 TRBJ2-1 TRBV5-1 CASSGGSGARPYNEQFF TGCGCCAGCAGCGGGGGGTCCGGGGCGCGCCCCTACAATGAGCAGTTCTTC
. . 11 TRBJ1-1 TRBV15 CATQKSAEAFF TGTGCCACCCAAAAGTCCGCTGAAGCTTTCTTT
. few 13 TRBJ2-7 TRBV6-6 CASSYRGAYEQYF TGTGCCAGCAGTTACAGGGGAGCCTACGAGCAGTACTTC
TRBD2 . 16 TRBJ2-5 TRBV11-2 CASSRTTSGGQETQYF TGTGCCAGCAGCCGGACGACTAGCGGGGGACAAGAGACCCAGTACTTC
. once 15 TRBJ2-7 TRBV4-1 CASSQGPGLSYEQYF TGCGCCAGCAGCCAAGGGCCGGGACTCTCCTACGAGCAGTACTTC
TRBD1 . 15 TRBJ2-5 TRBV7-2 CASSAQQGLEETQYF TGTGCCAGCAGCGCCCAACAGGGGCTCGAGGAGACCCAGTACTTC